The present TCR beta chain was sequenced within a study of monozygotic twins with cystic fibrosis. About the research overall: With approximately 15 PCR cycles, barcoded libraries came from approximately 2.8 micrograms of fragmented DNA.

Study observations and caveats: J usage was most co-twin-similar in 8 of 16 pairs, V in 13. Nucleotide-identical clonotype sharing was significantly higher within monozygotic CF twin pairs than between unrelated CF individuals. Low clonality (median about 0.0095) suggested a mostly naive repertoire.

Trimming removed 2 bases from V and 4 bases from J, with 9 bases in between. The germline gives CDR1 SGHTA, CDR2 FQGTGA. This CDR3 comprises 13 residues. Method: immunoSEQ multiplex PCR; TCRdb's copy keeps in-frame clones and lacks some. This table holds about 36,000 clones, around nine tenths found once. A word on this clone: Its antigen remains unknown.

V gene TRBV7-3 combines with J gene TRBJ2-7, with D uncertain. The material sequenced was blood. The receptor's source is a boy aged 2 to 9 with cystic fibrosis. The CDR3 sequence is CASSLGSFYEQYF. CDR3 in DNA: TGTGCCAGCAGCTTAGGCAGCTTTTACGAGCAGTACTTC.